This T cell receptor (beta chain) was captured in a study of blood T cell repertoires in COVID-19. Before they entered the study, exposed participants had met a COVID-19 case within 2 weeks. TCRdb's copy holds only in-frame clones and misses some; the assay was immunoSEQ multiplex PCR. Of 120,000 to 150,000 clones in the sample, around 83% were seen once. The junction had 3 bases not matched to a gene; V was cut back by 0 bases and J by 4 bases. Germline CDR1 and CDR2: SGHNT and YYREEE (reference sequence). The CDR3 totals 15 residues. This clonotype originated in a woman in her fifties or sixties who had been exposed to COVID-19. The source material was PBMCs or T cells enriched from blood (not recorded which). The chain combines TRBV5-4 with TRBJ2-1, with 8 bases matching TRBD2. The DNA for the CDR3 is TGTGCCAGCAGCTTGGGTAGCGGGACTTACAATGAGCAGTTCTTC. The encoded protein is CASSLGSGTYNEQFF. Using reference TRBV5-4 and TRBJ2-1 for the parts outside the CDR3, the full variable domain is ETGVTQSPTHLIKTRGQQVTLRCSSQSGHNTVSWYQQALGQGPQFIFQYYREEENGRGNFPPRFSGLQFPNYSSELNVNALELDDSALYLCASSLGSGTYNEQFFGPGTRLTVL.